The rows below give T cell receptor beta chains drawn from one sample of a study of control samples from healthy donors and cancer patients. Here immunoSEQ multiplex PCR was the method, and the copy in TCRdb shows in-frame clones only, minus some. In the table there are about 130,000 clones, less than 95% of which are singletons. The specimen sequenced was blood. Every receptor here comes from a man aged 25-45 years in good health. Each CDR3 is given with its conserved first and last residue. The D gene is left open where the match is weak. Rows give clone size only sometimes, using once, few, many, or a class for an expanded clone.

size	V	J	D	DNA	CDR3
-	TRBV3-1/TRBV3-2	TRBJ1-5	-	TGTGCCAGCAGCCAAGATCTGGGCCTGACGCCCCAGCATTTT	CASSQDLGLTPQHF
once	TRBV7-9	TRBJ1-2	TRBD1	TGTGCCAGCAGCTTAGCCGGGACAGGCGAAGGCTACACCTTC	CASSLAGTGEGYTF
-	TRBV7-2	TRBJ1-2	TRBD1	TGTGCCAGCAGCTTATCCTCCGGGACAGCTGCAGTTCTTAACTATGGCTACACCTTC	CASSLSSGTAAVLNYGYTF
-	TRBV6-5	TRBJ1-2	TRBD1	TGTGCCAGCAGTTACTGGGCAGGGGGCGACTATGGCTACACCTTC	CASSYWAGGDYGYTF
-	TRBV2	TRBJ1-3	TRBD1	TGTGCCAGCAGGCCTACGGGGACAGGGGCTGGAAACACCATATATTTT	CASRPTGTGAGNTIYF
-	TRBV18	TRBJ1-5	TRBD1	TGTGCCAGCTCAATTACAGGGGGCGGGAATCAGCCCCAGCATTTT	CASSITGGGNQPQHF
-	TRBV30	TRBJ1-5	-	TGTGCCTGGAGTTACGGACTAAACAATCAGCCCCAGCATTTT	CAWSYGLNNQPQHF
once	TRBV18	TRBJ2-5	-	TGTGCCAGCTCACCACCGCAGGATCGAGAGACCCAGTACTTC	CASSPPQDRETQYF
-	TRBV6-2/TRBV6-3	TRBJ2-7	TRBD1	TGTGCCAGCAGCCCAACAGGGGGTGGGACCTACGAGCAGTACTTC	CASSPTGGGTYEQYF
-	TRBV28	TRBJ1-2	TRBD1	TGTGCCAGCAGTTATGACAGGGGCTATGGCTACACCTTC	CASSYDRGYGYTF
-	TRBV5-1	TRBJ2-7	TRBD2	TGCGCCAGCAGCTTTGGGCAGGGAGGGTACGAGCAGTACTTC	CASSFGQGGYEQYF
-	TRBV27	TRBJ2-7	-	TGTGCCACCATCGACGGTAAGAGCCCCTACGAGCAGTACTTC	CATIDGKSPYEQYF
-	TRBV19	TRBJ1-2	-	TGTGCCAGTAGTAGGACAGTAGCTAACTATGGCTACACCTTC	CASSRTVANYGYTF
-	TRBV6-5	TRBJ2-2	TRBD1	TGTGCCAGCAGCCGGGACAGGGGCACCGGGGAGCTGTTTTTT	CASSRDRGTGELFF
-	TRBV2	TRBJ2-2	-	TGTGCCAGCAAGAAGGGGGGGAACACCGGGGAGCTGTTTTTT	CASKKGGNTGELFF
-	TRBV29-1	TRBJ2-1	-	TGCAGCGTTACCCCCGGGGTATCCTACAATGAGCAGTTCTTC	CSVTPGVSYNEQFF
-	TRBV30	TRBJ1-1	-	TGTGCCTGGAGGCTCCTCGGGGGGAACACTGAAGCTTTCTTT	CAWRLLGGNTEAFF
-	TRBV27	TRBJ2-5	-	TGTGCCAGCAGAAAAACAGGGTTCGGGCAAGAGACCCAGTACTTC	CASRKTGFGQETQYF
once	TRBV14	TRBJ1-1	-	TGTGCCAGCAGCCTCGCGGGGTTCTCTGAAGCTTTCTTT	CASSLAGFSEAFF
-	TRBV6-6	TRBJ1-1	-	TGTGCCAGCAGTGGACCTAGGGAAGCTTTCTTT	CASSGPREAFF
-	TRBV30	TRBJ2-5	-	TGTGCCTGGAGTTGGGTCCAAGAGACCCAGTACTTC	CAWSWVQETQYF
-	TRBV6-6	TRBJ1-2	TRBD1	TGTGCCAGCAGGAGGGACAGCGTGCTATATGGCTACACCTTC	CASRRDSVLYGYTF
-	TRBV30	TRBJ1-1	-	TGTGCCTGGACAGGGGCTGCGAACACTGAAGCTTTCTTT	CAWTGAANTEAFF
once	TRBV2	TRBJ1-3	TRBD1	TGTGCCAGCAGACCGACAGGGGGCGAAGGAAACACCATATATTTT	CASRPTGGEGNTIYF
-	TRBV6-2/TRBV6-3	TRBJ2-2	-	TGTGCCAGCAGTTCGCGCGGGAACACCGGGGAGCTGTTTTTT	CASSSRGNTGELFF
-	TRBV19	TRBJ1-5	TRBD1	TGTGCCAGTAGTATAGGTTACAGGGGGCTCAGCAATCAGCCCCAGCATTTT	CASSIGYRGLSNQPQHF
-	TRBV9	TRBJ2-2	-	TGTGCCAGCAGCGTAGGGGGGGGCGGAACCGGGGAGCTGTTTTTT	CASSVGGGGTGELFF
-	TRBV3-1/TRBV3-2	TRBJ2-7	TRBD2	TGTGCCAGCAGCCAAGTTCAGTCTAGCGGGGGGTCCTACGAGCAGTACTTC	CASSQVQSSGGSYEQYF
-	TRBV7-2	TRBJ2-3	-	TGTGCCAGCAGCTCCTTCCAGCTCCTCACAGATACGCAGTATTTT	CASSSFQLLTDTQYF
-	TRBV10-1	TRBJ2-7	TRBD2	TGCGCCAGCGGACCGGGACTAGCTCCCCACGAGCAGTACTTC	CASGPGLAPHEQYF
-	TRBV7-9	TRBJ2-3	TRBD2	TGTGCCAGCAGCTTACTGCGGGGGGGCTCGGATACGCAGTATTTT	CASSLLRGGSDTQYF
-	TRBV24-1	TRBJ1-1	-	TGTGCCACCAGTGGCGGGGGCGTCGCAGAGAAATCTTTCTTT	CATSGGGVAEKSFF
-	TRBV19	TRBJ1-2	TRBD1	TGTGCCAGTAGTATATTATCCGGGACAGGTGGCTACACCTTC	CASSILSGTGGYTF
few	TRBV6-2/TRBV6-3	TRBJ1-1	-	TGTGCCAGCAGTTACGGGGATAACACTGAAGCTTTCTTT	CASSYGDNTEAFF
-	TRBV4-1	TRBJ1-5	-	TGCGCCAGCAGCCGTCCGGGCAATCAGCCCCAGCATTTT	CASSRPGNQPQHF
-	TRBV7-2	TRBJ1-1	TRBD1	TGTGCCAGCTTTGGGACAGGGCATAACACTGAAGCTTTCTTT	CASFGTGHNTEAFF
once	TRBV6-5	TRBJ2-2	TRBD1	TGTGCCAGCTGGTCCCCGGGACAGGGGATCGGGGAGCTGTTTTTT	CASWSPGQGIGELFF
-	TRBV19	TRBJ2-1	-	TGTGCCAGTAGTAGTTACAACCACAATGAGCAGTTCTTC	CASSSYNHNEQFF
-	TRBV7-3	TRBJ2-1	-	TGTGCCAGCAGTTCGCGTTCCTACAATGAGCAGTTCTTC	CASSSRSYNEQFF
-	TRBV11-2	TRBJ2-7	TRBD2	TGTGCCAGCAGCTTGGGCGGGGGGAACTACGAGCAGTACTTC	CASSLGGGNYEQYF
-	TRBV28	TRBJ2-7	-	TGTGCCAGCAGTTTATGGGGTGAATCCTACGAGCAGTACTTC	CASSLWGESYEQYF
-	TRBV29-1	TRBJ2-4	-	TGCAGCACGACCCCCCTGTTAGCCAAAAACATTCAGTACTTC	CSTTPLLAKNIQYF
-	TRBV7-9	TRBJ2-3	-	TGTGCCAGCTTCCAGGGGATTCGCACAGATACGCAGTATTTT	CASFQGIRTDTQYF
-	TRBV6-4	TRBJ2-1	TRBD1	TGTGCCAGCAGTGGGGTGTCCGGACAGGGACACAATGAGCAGTTCTTC	CASSGVSGQGHNEQFF
-	TRBV10-3	TRBJ2-7	-	TGTGCCATCAGAAGCGGGCTAGCCGCCTACGAGCAGTACTTC	CAIRSGLAAYEQYF
-	TRBV24-1	TRBJ1-5	-	TGTGCCACCAGTGATTCCGGGATAGGACAGCCCCAGCATTTT	CATSDSGIGQPQHF
-	TRBV7-2	TRBJ2-7	-	TGTGCCAGCAGCCCCGACATAACCTACGAGCAGTACTTC	CASSPDITYEQYF
-	TRBV27	TRBJ1-6	-	TGTGCCAGCAGTTTAATCGCCCCGGCCGCTGATGGATCACCCCTCCACTTT	CASSLIAPAADGSPLHF
-	TRBV29-1	TRBJ1-1	TRBD1	TGCAGCGTCGTGGACAGGCTGGACACTGAAGCTTTCTTT	CSVVDRLDTEAFF
-	TRBV9	TRBJ2-1	-	TGTGCCAGCAGCCCTATTACGGGTGGAACATACAATGAGCAGTTCTTC	CASSPITGGTYNEQFF
-	TRBV7-6	TRBJ2-1	TRBD2	TGTGCCAGCAGCCTCCGGCGGGGCGGGGGCAATGAGCAGTTCTTC	CASSLRRGGGNEQFF
-	TRBV7-2	TRBJ2-3	TRBD2	TGTGCCAGCAGCTTAGTACGGGTAGCGGGGGGCACAGATACGCAGTATTTT	CASSLVRVAGGTDTQYF
-	TRBV10-3	TRBJ2-1	TRBD2	TGTGCCATCAGTGGTAGCGGGGGGTTTTACAATGAGCAGTTCTTC	CAISGSGGFYNEQFF
-	TRBV9	TRBJ2-3	-	TGTGCCAGCAGCGTAGAAGGGGAGGAAGATACGCAGTATTTT	CASSVEGEEDTQYF
-	TRBV5-1	TRBJ2-7	-	TGCGCCAGCAGCTTGAATCGCGAGCAGTACTTC	CASSLNREQYF
-	TRBV6-1	TRBJ2-3	TRBD2	TGTGCCAGCAGTGGTCTAGCGGGGGTGGTAGGAGATACGCAGTATTTT	CASSGLAGVVGDTQYF
-	TRBV13	TRBJ2-7	TRBD1	TGTGCCAGCAGTTTCCGGGACAGAGACTACGAGCAGTACTTC	CASSFRDRDYEQYF
-	TRBV2	TRBJ2-3	-	TGTGCCAGCAGTGAAGACCCCCGGTCTACGAGCACAGATACGCAGTATTTT	CASSEDPRSTSTDTQYF
-	TRBV10-3	TRBJ2-1	TRBD1	TGTGCCATCAGTGATTGGCGCAGGGGGGCTGGGACAGGGGGTAATGAGCAGTTCTTC	CAISDWRRGAGTGGNEQFF